This T cell receptor beta chain was found in a study of blood T cell repertoires in COVID-19 (dated by TCRdb to about 2020). At the level of the whole study: Collaborator samples came from the United States, Italy and Spain and covered acute and convalescent phases of COVID-19. The prospective study material was composed of cDNA or gDNA derived from T cells, B-cell-depleted T cells, or PBMCs. Where HLA class I and class II types were available, the types were taken from metadata supplied by the sample provider, not from assay-based typing. Deeply sampled blood TCRbeta repertoires from subjects exposed to, actively infected with, or recovered from COVID-19 were included in the dataset. Nearly every sample came with metadata listing a de-identified subject ID, COVID-19 status, age in years and sex. The samples were drawn from the first 160 participants of the ongoing ImmuneRACE study and from 950 to 1,500 subjects provided by 6 global collaborators. The repertoires were released in a freely available public database intended as a resource for research on the immune response to SARS-CoV-2.

The immunoSEQ Assay, a bias-controlled multiplex PCR, was used to amplify TCRbeta CDR3 regions from genomic DNA. The paper's processing steps were these. Nucleated cell counts per sample were estimated from amplification of reference gene primers within the assay. To quantify the absolute abundance of each unique TCRbeta CDR3 rearrangement, sequence reads were collapsed and filtered. For each sample, productive Simpson clonality was calculated as the square root of Simpson's diversity index over productive rearrangements. TCRdb mirrors the immuneACCESS table, restricted to in-frame sequences. Some clones are absent from its copies; in checked studies, under half trace to an unresolved V gene, and the reason for the others is unknown. V, J and clone size were drawn from that table, and D and trimming were deduced from the DNA. The sample has about 270,000 clones on record, roughly 83% of them singletons. The top ten hold 5.5% to 6.5% of the sample.

V is reduced by 3 bases and J by 5 bases, leaving a spacing of 10 bases between them. Inclusive of the bounding cysteine and phenylalanine, the CDR3 is 14 residues long. Kept here is only the CDR3 DNA, which spans 42 bases and is read in frame from base 1. As encoded in the germline V gene, CDR1 is MNHNS while CDR2 is SASEGT. Concerning this clone itself: Its antigen has not been determined. The input lacks base qualities; no much larger clone sits a single base away.

One collaborating source in Seattle enrolled patients while the patients were actively infected and followed the patients over time throughout the course of disease. Whole blood was collected in K2EDTA tubes by collaborating institutions according to the institutions' own protocols. For TCRbeta analysis, collaborator samples were shipped as frozen whole blood, as isolated PBMCs, or as DNA extracted from either sample type. Study-level results and caveats: Clinical and demographic metadata were provided uncurated, with the amount varying by source and participant.

This clonotype was sampled from a woman older than 75 with COVID-19, enrolled during active disease. Rearrangement joined TRBV6-1 to TRBJ1-4; possibly the D gene is TRBD1, per 6 matching bases. Specimen: peripheral blood. The nucleotide sequence is TGTGCCAGCAGTGACAGGGGCGGGAATGAAAAACTGTTTTTT. Its protein is CASSDRGGNEKLFF.